The T cell receptor (beta chain) under discussion was sequenced for a study of blood T cell repertoires in COVID-19 (dated by TCRdb to about 2020). About the investigation overall: Collaborator samples came from the United States, Italy and Spain and covered acute and convalescent phases of COVID-19. The dataset comprised deeply sampled blood TCRbeta repertoires from subjects exposed to, actively infected with, or recovered from COVID-19. Where HLA class I and class II types were available, the types were taken from metadata supplied by the sample provider, not from assay-based typing. Samples were obtained from the ongoing ImmuneRACE study (first 160 participants) and from 1,000 to 1,500 subjects provided by 6 global collaborators. The repertoires were released in a freely available public database meant as a resource for research on the immune response to SARS-CoV-2. The material from the prospective study consisted of cDNA or gDNA derived from T cells, B-cell-depleted T cells, or PBMCs. Nearly every sample came with metadata listing a de-identified subject ID, COVID-19 status, age in years and sex. General study outcomes and caveats: The quantity of clinical and demographic metadata differed by source and by participant and was supplied without curation.

Concerning this clone itself: What this receptor recognizes is not known. Per-base qualities were not stored, and no clone one base away is much larger.

The immunoSEQ Assay, a bias-controlled multiplex PCR, was used to amplify TCRbeta CDR3 regions from genomic DNA. In the original analysis: Within the assay, amplification of reference gene primers was used to estimate how many nucleated cells each sample contained. Sequence reads were collapsed and filtered to measure the absolute abundance of every unique TCRbeta CDR3 rearrangement. For each sample, productive Simpson clonality was calculated as the square root of Simpson's diversity index over productive rearrangements. Drawn from immuneACCESS, this table holds only the in-frame rearrangements with V and J called that TCRdb kept. Clones are partly lost; checked studies trace under half to an unresolved V gene and leave the rest unexplained. V and J calls and clone size are as listed in that table; D and trimming were resolved from the DNA. This sample is represented by hundreds of thousands of clones; 85% to 90% of them were singletons. Jointly, the top ten make up about 3.9% of the sample.

Collaborating institutions collected whole blood in K2EDTA tubes following their own protocols. For TCRbeta analysis, collaborators shipped samples in one of three forms: frozen whole blood, isolated PBMCs, or DNA extracted from either of those sample types. The CDR1 and CDR2 encoded by the germline V gene are MDHEN and SYDVKM. The CDR3 contains 16 residues, cysteine and phenylalanine counted. The entry retains the CDR3 DNA only, 48 bases that are in frame from base 1. V has 2 bases trimmed and J has 7 bases trimmed; junction bases matching no gene number 4. The V and J genes are TRBV28 and TRBJ2-2, and 13 bases in between align with TRBD2. The TCR was taken from a woman aged 45-59 years with active or convalescent COVID-19. The source material was peripheral blood. The CDR3 has the sequence CASSLGLAGDLGELFF. The nucleotide sequence is given as TGTGCCAGCAGTTTAGGACTAGCGGGAGATCTCGGGGAGCTGTTTTTT.